The TCR beta chain under discussion was sequenced for a study of cytomegalovirus exposure and HLA in healthy donors. This clone was recorded only once. TCRdb's table, derived via immunoSEQ multiplex PCR, lists solely in-frame clones and lacks some. The sample contains about 71,000 clones, 85% to 95% of which appear only once. V lost 2 bases and J lost 3, with 13 bases in between. Germline V gives CDR1 SGDLS, CDR2 YYNGEE. This CDR3 is built from 15 residues. This clonotype was sampled from a young woman in good health and CMV-seronegative. Material: PBMCs. The chain has TRBV9 and TRBJ2-3; weak D call: TRBD2 (6 bases). CDR3 protein: CASSVGHGGTDTQYF. In nucleotides, the CDR3 is TGTGCCAGCAGCGTCGGGCACGGAGGGACAGATACGCAGTATTTT.